One and the same sample provided the 20 T cell receptor beta chains below, sequenced in a study of blood T cell repertoires in COVID-19. Assay: immunoSEQ multiplex PCR; the TCRdb copy retains only in-frame clones and omits some. The profile shows around 110,000 clones, around 78% of them singletons. The sample taken for sequencing was peripheral blood. The receptors were sampled from a man aged 25-45 years with acute or convalescent COVID-19.

The gene calls are TRBV5-4 and TRBJ2-3, with 7 positions matching TRBD2. Germline CDR1 SGHNT, CDR2 YYREEE (reference sequence). The CDR3 contains 17 residues. V was clipped by 1 base and J by 1 base; unmatched bases: 9. CDR3 sequence: CASSLLGGGFGTDTQYF. The DNA of the CDR3 is TGTGCCAGCAGCTTGTTGGGGGGGGGATTCGGCACAGATACGCAGTATTTT.

The rearrangement uses TRBV6-5 and TRBJ1-2; 7 bases agree with TRBD1. The germline gives CDR1 MNHEY, CDR2 SVGAGI. The V segment lost 6 bases and the J segment 8 bases; nucleotides outside the gene matches: 12. The CDR3 spans 14 residues. The CDR3, as DNA: TGTGCCAGCAGACTTAGGGGGCTGGGCGGAGGCTACACCTTC. Translating it yields CASRLRGLGGGYTF.

V is TRBV23-1 and J is TRBJ1-1; D possibly corresponds to TRBD1 (5 bases). TRBV23-1 is an ORF, and what it does is uncertain. V lost 6 bases, J lost 4 bases, and 6 bases lay in between. The CDR3 length is 11 residues. The chain's CDR3 is CASRRGTEAFF. CDR3 bases: TGCGCCAGCAGAAGGGGCACTGAAGCTTTCTTT.

This clone occurred a few times. The gene calls are TRBV7-2 and TRBJ1-1, with D perhaps TRBD1 (5 bases). Trimming removed 2 bases at V and 4 bases at J, with 11 bases between. Germline V gives CDR1 SGHTA, CDR2 FQGNSA. The CDR3 is 14 amino acids. The CDR3 coding sequence is TGTGCCAGCAGCTTAAACCATCAGGGCACTGAAGCTTTCTTT. It translates to CASSLNHQGTEAFF.

The V call is TRBV7-8, the J call TRBJ2-7, with 10 nucleotides matching TRBD1. This CDR3 spans 15 amino acids. CDR1 is SGHVS, CDR2 FQNEAQ, per germline. The V and J ends lost 5 bases and 2 bases, in that order; junction bases with no gene match: 6. The CDR3 region is CASSAGTGVPYEQYF. Written as DNA, the CDR3 is TGTGCCAGCAGCGCCGGGACAGGGGTTCCCTACGAGCAGTACTTC.

The chain joins TRBV30 to TRBJ1-4, with a tentative D call TRBD1 (5 bases). CDR3 size: 14 residues. Germline V CDR1 and CDR2: GTSNPN, SVGIG (reference sequence). V was clipped by 5 bases and J by 8 bases, with 18 bases between them. Written as DNA, the CDR3 is TGTGCCTGGTCGGTGCAGGGCGTTCAGGAAAAACTGTTTTTT. Translating it yields CAWSVQGVQEKLFF.

This clone was found a few times. The gene calls are TRBV9 and TRBJ1-3; no reliable D call. This CDR3 has 13 residues. V was trimmed by 4 bases and J by 15 bases, leaving 20 bases between them. CDR1 is SGDLS and CDR2 is YYNGEE in the germline V gene. The CDR3 protein is CASSPDGGGLKYF. In DNA form, the CDR3 reads TGTGCCAGCAGCCCGGACGGTGGAGGGCTTAAATATTTT.

The J gene is TRBJ1-5, the V gene TRBV2; maybe TRBD1 (6 bases). Germline-derived CDR1 and CDR2 are SNHLY and FYNNEI. V was shortened by 6 bases and J by 2 bases, with 23 bases between the two germline ends. There are 18 residues in the CDR3. The CDR3 sequence: CASSEIRMWGPGNQPQHF. The CDR3 nucleotides read TGTGCCAGCAGCGAAATTCGCATGTGGGGGCCGGGCAATCAGCCCCAGCATTTT.

This chain connects TRBV18 to TRBJ2-7; 8 nucleotides line up with TRBD2. Germline V gene sequence: CDR1 KGHSH, CDR2 LQKENI. This CDR3 has 15 amino acids. J lost 5 bases, V lost 2 bases, and 8 bases had no gene match. The CDR3 DNA reads TGTGCCAGCTCACCATCGCGGGGGGCGCACCACGAGCAGTACTTC. Translation: CASSPSRGAHHEQYF. Full variable domain (rest looked up from reference TRBV18 and TRBJ2-7): NAGVMQNPRHLVRRRGQEARLRCSPMKGHSHVYWYRQLPEEGLKFMVYLQKENIIDESGMPKERFSAEFPKEGPSILRIQQVVRGDSAAYFCASSPSRGAHHEQYFGPGTRLTVT.

V usage is TRBV4-3 and J usage is TRBJ1-1; D is unresolved. Trimming pared 3 bases from V and 1 base from J, leaving 6 bases between. Germline CDR1 and CDR2: LGHNA and YSLEER. CDR3 length: 13 residues. CDR3 DNA sequence: TGCGCCAGCAGCCACGGGAGGAACACTGAAGCTTTCTTT. Translation gives CASSHGRNTEAFF.

This clone showed up just a few times. The rearrangement links TRBV6-4 to TRBJ2-6, with 7 bases fitting TRBD1. The ends lost 4 bases at V and 2 bases at J; junction bases unmatched: 5. Germline CDR1 and CDR2: MRHNA and SNTAGT. There are 16 residues in the CDR3. This CDR3 is CASSANRGTGANVLTF. The CDR3 DNA reads as TGTGCCAGCAGTGCGAACAGGGGAACTGGGGCCAACGTCCTGACTTTC.

J is TRBJ1-2 and V is TRBV4-3; D might be TRBD1 (6 bases). Per germline, CDR1 LGHNA and CDR2 YSLEER. Deletions cut 0 bases from V and 5 bases from J, with 16 bases between. The CDR3 consists of 16 residues. CDR3 loop: CASSQDGPGDKYGYTF. In DNA form, the CDR3 reads TGCGCCAGCAGCCAAGATGGTCCAGGGGATAAGTATGGCTACACCTTC.

This clone was seen a few times. The rearrangement joins TRBV5-6 to TRBJ2-7, with 7 bases fitting TRBD2. Germline V gives CDR1 SGHDT, CDR2 YYEEEE. The V and J ends lost 1 base and 7 bases, in that order; junction bases with no gene match: 5. The CDR3 sequence is 13 residues long. For the CDR3, the DNA is TGTGCCAGCAGCTTGAGCCTAGCGGAAGAGCAGTACTTC. It is translated as CASSLSLAEEQYF.

V usage is TRBV19 and J usage is TRBJ2-2, with D hard to call. Trimming took 5 bases from V and 7 from J, leaving 8 bases between them. Germline V gives CDR1 LNHDA, CDR2 SQIVND (reference sequence). This CDR3 contains 12 residues. The CDR3 is CASSSSGGELFF. The CDR3, as DNA: TGTGCCAGTAGTTCCAGTGGCGGGGAGCTGTTTTTT.

The gene calls are TRBV7-2 and TRBJ1-1, with no clear D. There are 13 residues in the CDR3. CDR1 and CDR2 from the germline V gene are SGHTA and FQGNSA. Trimming removed 3 bases at V and 1 base at J, with 6 bases between. The CDR3 coding sequence is TGTGCCAGCAGCTTGGCGGAGAACACTGAAGCTTTCTTT. The encoded protein is CASSLAENTEAFF.

This clone came up once. The chain has TRBV7-6 and TRBJ2-1; perhaps TRBD2 as D (6 bases). Germline V lookup: CDR1 SGHVS, CDR2 FNYEAQ. Trimming stripped 1 base from V and 0 bases from J, with 16 bases between. This CDR3 has 18 residues. CDR3 region: CASSLGARSGHSYNEQFF. The CDR3 DNA follows: TGTGCCAGCAGCTTAGGGGCTCGGAGCGGGCACTCCTACAATGAGCAGTTCTTC. Looking up the rest from reference TRBV7-6 and TRBJ2-1 gives the full variable domain: GAGVSQSPRYKVTKRGQDVALRCDPISGHVSLYWYRQALGQGPEFLTYFNYEAQQDKSGLPNDRFSAERPEGSISTLTIQRTEQRDSAMYRCASSLGARSGHSYNEQFFGPGTRLTVL.

This clone came up a few times. J is TRBJ2-1 and V is TRBV4-2; no definite D call. The V gene's germline CDR1 is LGHNA and CDR2 YNFKEQ. Trimming pared 0 bases from V and 2 bases from J, leaving 14 bases between. This CDR3 is built from 17 residues. The CDR3 loop is CASSQDWNTLAYNEQFF. In nucleotides, the CDR3 is TGTGCCAGCAGCCAAGATTGGAACACCCTAGCCTACAATGAGCAGTTCTTC.

The V call is TRBV6-2 or TRBV6-3, the J call TRBJ2-3; 8 bases line up with TRBD2. CDR3 length equals 15 residues. Trimming at V came to 2 bases and at J to 3 bases, leaving 4 bases not matched to a gene. The germline V gene has CDR1 MNHEY and CDR2 SVGEGT. The CDR3 DNA sequence: TGTGCCAGCAGTTACCCGGGGGGGCCGACAGATACGCAGTATTTT. Translation gives CASSYPGGPTDTQYF.

This clone was found a few times. The V and J genes are TRBV18 and TRBJ2-7, with TRBD1 matching over 11 bases. Germline V gene data show CDR1 as KGHSH and CDR2 as LQKENI. This CDR3 comprises 16 residues. V shed 5 bases, J shed 5 bases, and the junction held 11 bases outside the gene matches. CDR3: CASSVRGDRGIHEQYF. CDR3 DNA sequence: TGTGCCAGCTCAGTGAGGGGGGACAGGGGGATCCACGAGCAGTACTTC.

The chain joins TRBV5-1 to TRBJ1-2; D is uncertain. CDR1 SGHRS and CDR2 YFSETQ come from the germline V gene. Trimming took off 3 bases at V and 4 bases at J, with 7 bases between the two ends. This CDR3 region has 12 residues. CDR3 residues: CASSSGPYGYTF. CDR3 nucleotides: TGCGCCAGCAGCTCTGGGCCCTATGGCTACACCTTC.